This T cell receptor beta chain was obtained from a study of siplizumab effects on memory and regulatory T cells. Study-level results: Alloreactive sequences tracing back to unstimulated CD4+ memory cells were significantly reduced by siplizumab.

The CDR3 contains 13 residues. V was pared by 1 base and J by 3 bases, with 7 bases between. In germline, CDR1 is KGHSH, CDR2 LQKENI. Profiling relied on immunoSEQ multiplex PCR, and the TCRdb table lists in-frame clones only, not all of them. The repertoire holds 100,000 or so clones, 80% to 95% seen once, with 0.14% to 0.15% in the top ten. Concerning this clone itself: Its specificity is not known.

Sequenced input: CD4+ T cells sorted from blood. The sequence derives from a human donor in good health. The rearrangement joins TRBV18 to TRBJ2-7, with D possibly matching TRBD1 (6 bases). CDR3 sequence: CASSPRQVYEQYF. The DNA for the CDR3 is TGTGCCAGCTCACCACGACAGGTCTACGAGCAGTACTTC.